This TCR beta chain originates from a study of blood T cell repertoires in COVID-19. Study-level information: Sites in the United States, Italy and Spain provided acute and convalescent COVID-19 samples. The cDNA or gDNA used as material had been derived from T cells, B-cell-depleted T cells, or PBMCs.

CDR3 length equals 16 residues. In germline, CDR1 is SGDLS, CDR2 YYNGEE. J gave up 5 bases and V 0 bases, and 3 bases lay outside the gene matches. In the study's own analysis: Amplification from reference gene primers served as the basis for estimated nucleated cell counts. Assay used: immunoSEQ multiplex PCR; TCRdb lists only in-frame clones, some missing. V, J and clone size were drawn from that table, and D and trimming were deduced from the DNA. The table records roughly 250,000 clones, roughly nine tenths of them present only once. This clone has only a few counts. The sequencing input was peripheral blood. The origin of this receptor is a man aged 60 to 75 who had recovered from COVID-19. The chain joins TRBV9 to TRBJ2-2, with 11 bases lining up with TRBD2. The DNA for the CDR3 is TGTGCCAGCAGCGTAGTTACTAGCGGGGGAACCGGGGAGCTGTTTTTT. Translating it yields CASSVVTSGGTGELFF.